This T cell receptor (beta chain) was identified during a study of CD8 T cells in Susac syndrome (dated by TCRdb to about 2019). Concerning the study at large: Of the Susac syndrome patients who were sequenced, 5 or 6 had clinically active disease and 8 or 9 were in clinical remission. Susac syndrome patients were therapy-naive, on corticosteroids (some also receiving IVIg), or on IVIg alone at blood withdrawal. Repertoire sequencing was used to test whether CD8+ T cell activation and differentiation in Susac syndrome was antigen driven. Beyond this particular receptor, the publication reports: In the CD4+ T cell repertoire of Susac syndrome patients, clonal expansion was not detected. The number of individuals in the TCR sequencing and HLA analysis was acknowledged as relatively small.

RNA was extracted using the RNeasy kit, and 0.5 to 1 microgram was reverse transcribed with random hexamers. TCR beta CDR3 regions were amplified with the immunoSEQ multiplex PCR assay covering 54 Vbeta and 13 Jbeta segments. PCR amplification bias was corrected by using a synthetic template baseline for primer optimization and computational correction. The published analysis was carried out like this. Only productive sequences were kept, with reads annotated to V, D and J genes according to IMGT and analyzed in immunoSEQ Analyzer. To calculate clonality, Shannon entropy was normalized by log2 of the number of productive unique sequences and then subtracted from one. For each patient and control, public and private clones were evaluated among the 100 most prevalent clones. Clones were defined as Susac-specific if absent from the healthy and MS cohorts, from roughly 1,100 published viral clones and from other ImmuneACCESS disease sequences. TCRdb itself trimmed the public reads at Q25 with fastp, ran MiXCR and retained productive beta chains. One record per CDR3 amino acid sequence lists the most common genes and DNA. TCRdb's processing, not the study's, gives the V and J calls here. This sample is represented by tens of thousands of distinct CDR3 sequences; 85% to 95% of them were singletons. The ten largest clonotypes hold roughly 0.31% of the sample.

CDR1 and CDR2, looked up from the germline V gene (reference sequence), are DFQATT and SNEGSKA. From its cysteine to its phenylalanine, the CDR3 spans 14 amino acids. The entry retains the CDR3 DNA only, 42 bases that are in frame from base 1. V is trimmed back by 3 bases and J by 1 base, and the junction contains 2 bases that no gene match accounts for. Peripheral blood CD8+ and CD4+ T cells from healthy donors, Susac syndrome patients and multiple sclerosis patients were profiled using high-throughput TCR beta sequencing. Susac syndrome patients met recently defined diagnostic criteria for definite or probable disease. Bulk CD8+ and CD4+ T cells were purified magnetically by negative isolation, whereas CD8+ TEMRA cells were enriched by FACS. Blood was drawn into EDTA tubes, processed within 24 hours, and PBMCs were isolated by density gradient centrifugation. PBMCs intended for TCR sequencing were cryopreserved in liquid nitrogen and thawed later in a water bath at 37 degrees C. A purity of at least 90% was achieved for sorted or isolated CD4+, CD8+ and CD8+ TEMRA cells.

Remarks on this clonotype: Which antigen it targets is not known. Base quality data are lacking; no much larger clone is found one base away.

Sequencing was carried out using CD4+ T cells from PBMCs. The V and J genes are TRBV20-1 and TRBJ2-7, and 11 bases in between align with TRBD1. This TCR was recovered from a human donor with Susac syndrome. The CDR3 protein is CSASGTGGSYEQYF. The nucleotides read TGCAGTGCTAGCGGGACAGGGGGATCCTACGAGCAGTACTTC.